The rows below give T cell receptor beta chains drawn from one sample of a study of OX40 agonist ivuxolimab in advanced cancers. Libraries were prepared by immunoSEQ multiplex PCR; TCRdb keeps only in-frame clonotypes and omits some of them. The sample includes approximately 35,000 clones, approximately 92% seen only once; the top ten take about 33%. Sequencing used CD4+ or CD8+ T cells sorted from blood, obtained in a trial of the OX40 agonist ivuxolimab. The receptors stem from an adult with an advanced solid tumor such as melanoma, head and neck, liver or kidney cancer. CDR3s include the opening cysteine and the closing phenylalanine or tryptophan. Fields, in order: clone size, V gene, D gene, J gene, CDR3 protein, CDR3 DNA. The D gene is left open where the match is weak. The listing skips clone size in some rows; elsewhere it reads once, few, many or a size class.

size: NA
V: TRBV6-6
D: NA
J: TRBJ1-3
CDR3: CASRPTRNTIYF
DNA: TGTGCCAGCAGACCCACAAGAAACACCATATATTTT

size: NA
V: TRBV10-2
D: NA
J: TRBJ1-5
CDR3: CASSHPPTGFNQPQHF
DNA: TGCGCCAGCAGCCACCCCCCGACAGGTTTCAATCAGCCCCAGCATTTT

size: once
V: TRBV9
D: NA
J: TRBJ2-6
CDR3: CASSVGGGAASYSGANVLTF
DNA: TGTGCCAGCAGCGTAGGAGGGGGAGCAGCTTCTTACTCTGGGGCCAACGTCCTGACTTTC

size: NA
V: TRBV11-2
D: NA
J: TRBJ2-2
CDR3: CASNPPTNTGELFF
DNA: TGTGCCAGCAACCCACCGACGAACACCGGGGAGCTGTTTTTT

size: NA
V: TRBV27
D: NA
J: TRBJ2-7
CDR3: CASSSPRDRFLHEQYF
DNA: TGTGCCAGCAGTTCCCCCCGGGACCGATTTTTGCACGAGCAGTACTTC

size: NA
V: TRBV9
D: NA
J: TRBJ2-2
CDR3: CASSVDRVPGELFF
DNA: TGTGCCAGCAGCGTAGATAGGGTCCCCGGGGAGCTGTTTTTT

size: NA
V: TRBV6-5
D: NA
J: TRBJ2-7
CDR3: CASSVSGGYYEQYF
DNA: TGTGCCAGCTCAGTTAGTGGAGGCTACTACGAGCAGTACTTC

size: NA
V: TRBV6-4
D: NA
J: TRBJ1-5
CDR3: CASSDLGDNQPQHF
DNA: TGTGCCAGCAGTGACTTAGGGGACAATCAGCCCCAGCATTTT

size: NA
V: TRBV10-1
D: NA
J: TRBJ2-1
CDR3: CASQRQPGNEQFF
DNA: TGCGCCAGCCAACGCCAGCCGGGGAATGAGCAGTTCTTC

size: NA
V: TRBV13
D: NA
J: TRBJ2-2
CDR3: CASSFRGNEQIGELFF
DNA: TGTGCCAGCAGCTTTCGGGGGAATGAACAGATCGGGGAGCTGTTTTTT

size: NA
V: TRBV10-3
D: TRBD2
J: TRBJ2-1
CDR3: CAISEIAGAYNEQFF
DNA: TGTGCCATCAGTGAAATAGCGGGGGCCTACAATGAGCAGTTCTTC

size: NA
V: TRBV4-3
D: NA
J: TRBJ2-3
CDR3: CASSQDIWGTDTQYF
DNA: TGCGCCAGCAGCCAAGATATATGGGGCACAGATACGCAGTATTTT

size: NA
V: TRBV10-3
D: NA
J: TRBJ2-3
CDR3: CAISDSWAGTDTQYF
DNA: TGTGCCATCAGTGACTCCTGGGCAGGGACAGATACGCAGTATTTT

size: NA
V: TRBV7-2
D: TRBD2
J: TRBJ2-3
CDR3: CASSLHLAGSTDTQYF
DNA: TGTGCCAGCAGCTTGCACTTAGCGGGATCCACAGATACGCAGTATTTT

size: NA
V: TRBV7-9
D: TRBD1
J: TRBJ1-1
CDR3: CASSSTLTGHTEAFF
DNA: TGTGCCAGCAGCTCCACCCTGACAGGGCACACTGAAGCTTTCTTT

size: NA
V: TRBV10-3
D: TRBD2
J: TRBJ2-7
CDR3: CAATEEREVASSSYEQYF
DNA: TGTGCCGCAACGGAGGAGCGGGAGGTGGCCTCCAGCTCCTACGAGCAGTACTTC

size: NA
V: TRBV11-2
D: NA
J: TRBJ2-3
CDR3: CASSFPTIVARRADTQYF
DNA: TGTGCCAGCAGCTTTCCCACTATTGTCGCGCGTAGGGCAGATACGCAGTATTTT

size: NA
V: TRBV6-5
D: NA
J: TRBJ1-2
CDR3: CASSLGEGLHGYTF
DNA: TGTGCCAGCAGCCTCGGAGAGGGGTTACATGGCTACACCTTC

size: few
V: TRBV19
D: NA
J: TRBJ1-4
CDR3: CASSMGRYNEKLFF
DNA: TGTGCCAGTAGTATGGGCCGTTATAATGAAAAACTGTTTTTT

size: few
V: TRBV19
D: NA
J: TRBJ2-7
CDR3: CASSIVPGSSYEQYF
DNA: TGTGCCAGTAGTATAGTGCCGGGGTCCTCCTACGAGCAGTACTTC

size: NA
V: TRBV5-4
D: NA
J: TRBJ2-2
CDR3: CASSLMLELNTGELFF
DNA: TGTGCCAGCAGCTTGATGCTGGAGCTGAACACCGGGGAGCTGTTTTTT

size: medium-sized
V: TRBV9
D: NA
J: TRBJ1-2
CDR3: CASSAEIALEYGYTF
DNA: TGTGCCAGCAGCGCCGAAATAGCCCTCGAGTATGGCTACACCTTC

size: NA
V: TRBV7-8
D: TRBD2
J: TRBJ2-7
CDR3: CASRQSGRASEQYF
DNA: TGTGCCAGCAGGCAGAGCGGGAGGGCTTCCGAGCAGTACTTC

size: NA
V: TRBV7-9
D: NA
J: TRBJ2-6
CDR3: CASSKTATGANVLTF
DNA: TGTGCCAGCAGCAAGACAGCGACGGGGGCCAACGTCCTGACTTTC

size: NA
V: TRBV11-1
D: NA
J: TRBJ2-7
CDR3: CASTSAPYEQYF
DNA: TGTGCCAGCACTTCTGCCCCCTACGAGCAGTACTTC

size: NA
V: TRBV30
D: NA
J: TRBJ2-1
CDR3: CASNYEQFF
DNA: TGTGCCTCGAACTATGAGCAGTTCTTC

size: NA
V: TRBV15
D: TRBD2
J: TRBJ2-5
CDR3: CATWDLSGSVETQYF
DNA: TGTGCCACCTGGGATTTAAGCGGGAGTGTGGAGACCCAGTACTTC

size: NA
V: TRBV28
D: NA
J: TRBJ2-1
CDR3: CASSPFRGSSYNEQFF
DNA: TGTGCCAGCAGCCCCTTCAGGGGAAGCTCCTACAATGAGCAGTTCTTC

size: NA
V: TRBV7-2
D: TRBD2
J: TRBJ2-1
CDR3: CASSLEWLAGEPYNEQFF
DNA: TGTGCCAGCAGCTTAGAATGGCTAGCGGGAGAGCCATACAATGAGCAGTTCTTC

size: NA
V: TRBV7-9
D: NA
J: TRBJ1-2
CDR3: CASSLERVPDYGYTF
DNA: TGTGCCAGCAGCCTGGAGAGGGTCCCGGACTATGGCTACACCTTC

size: NA
V: TRBV19
D: TRBD2
J: TRBJ2-2
CDR3: CASSILAGSNTGELFF
DNA: TGTGCCAGTAGTATACTAGCGGGATCTAACACCGGGGAGCTGTTTTTT

size: once
V: TRBV4-3
D: TRBD1
J: TRBJ1-4
CDR3: CASSQDRQGPNEKLFF
DNA: TGCGCCAGCAGCCAAGATCGACAGGGTCCTAATGAAAAACTGTTTTTT

size: NA
V: TRBV10-2
D: TRBD1
J: TRBJ2-7
CDR3: CASSGDRTYEQYF
DNA: TGCGCCAGCAGCGGGGACAGGACCTACGAGCAGTACTTC

size: NA
V: TRBV27
D: NA
J: TRBJ2-7
CDR3: CASSPGSMSYEQYF
DNA: TGTGCCAGCAGTCCAGGGTCGATGTCCTACGAGCAGTACTTC

size: NA
V: TRBV11-2
D: TRBD1
J: TRBJ1-4
CDR3: CASSLYFGQDYEKLFF
DNA: TGTGCCAGCAGCTTATATTTTGGACAGGACTATGAAAAACTGTTTTTT

size: NA
V: TRBV19
D: TRBD2
J: TRBJ2-7
CDR3: CASGLAGGPYEQYF
DNA: TGTGCCAGTGGATTAGCGGGAGGTCCCTACGAGCAGTACTTC

size: NA
V: TRBV10-3
D: TRBD1
J: TRBJ2-7
CDR3: CAISPGTGEYEQYF
DNA: TGTGCCATCAGTCCCGGGACAGGAGAATACGAGCAGTACTTC

size: NA
V: TRBV30
D: NA
J: TRBJ2-3
CDR3: CAWSEQNTDTQYF
DNA: TGTGCCTGGAGTGAACAGAACACAGATACGCAGTATTTT

size: NA
V: TRBV10-3
D: TRBD1
J: TRBJ1-3
CDR3: CAISESGGGGNTIYF
DNA: TGTGCCATCAGTGAGTCAGGAGGGGGCGGAAACACCATATATTTT

size: once
V: TRBV15
D: NA
J: TRBJ2-7
CDR3: CATSRRRQFQYEQYF
DNA: TGTGCCACCAGCAGAAGGAGGCAGTTCCAGTACGAGCAGTACTTC

size: NA
V: TRBV6-5
D: NA
J: TRBJ1-5
CDR3: CASSYSPLNQPQHF
DNA: TGTGCCAGCAGTTACAGCCCCCTCAATCAGCCCCAGCATTTT

size: NA
V: TRBV10-2
D: TRBD2
J: TRBJ2-1
CDR3: CASRTGLAVYNEQFF
DNA: TGCGCCAGCAGGACGGGACTAGCGGTTTACAATGAGCAGTTCTTC

size: NA
V: TRBV13
D: NA
J: TRBJ1-4
CDR3: CASSKTGTHQKLFF
DNA: TGTGCCAGCAGCAAAACCGGGACCCACCAGAAACTGTTTTTT

size: NA
V: TRBV27
D: NA
J: TRBJ2-7
CDR3: CASSFSLGLQAYEQYF
DNA: TGTGCCAGCAGTTTCAGCTTGGGACTCCAGGCCTACGAGCAGTACTTC

size: NA
V: TRBV4-3
D: NA
J: TRBJ2-7
CDR3: CASSQDRGTVSYEQYF
DNA: TGCGCCAGCAGCCAAGATAGAGGGACGGTCTCCTACGAGCAGTACTTC

size: NA
V: TRBV7-9
D: NA
J: TRBJ2-3
CDR3: CASSLDERRAQYF
DNA: TGTGCCAGCAGCTTAGATGAAAGAAGAGCGCAGTATTTT

size: NA
V: TRBV11-2
D: NA
J: TRBJ2-5
CDR3: CASSLEFQETQYF
DNA: TGTGCCAGCAGCTTAGAATTCCAAGAGACCCAGTACTTC

size: NA
V: TRBV7-2
D: NA
J: TRBJ1-2
CDR3: CASRLGGGYTF
DNA: TGTGCCAGCAGGCTAGGGGGAGGCTACACCTTC

size: NA
V: TRBV4-3
D: NA
J: TRBJ1-3
CDR3: CASSQGVGTGDSGNTIYF
DNA: TGCGCCAGCAGCCAAGGGGTGGGTACAGGCGACTCTGGAAACACCATATATTTT